Below are 3 T cell receptor beta chains sequenced from a single sample in a study of cytomegalovirus exposure and HLA in healthy donors. Using immunoSEQ multiplex PCR, the repertoire was profiled, and TCRdb retains in-frame clones only, with some absent. The table records about 180,000 clones, 85% to 90% of them present only once. Specimen: PBMCs. Receptors were obtained from a woman in her thirties in good health and CMV-seronegative.

CDR3 nucleotides: TGCAGCGTTCGACAGGGAGCAGGAGCTGGGGCCAACGTCCTGACTTTC. Residues: CSVRQGAGAGANVLTF. The chain has TRBV29-1 and TRBJ2-6; TRBD1 aligns across 7 bases. The germline gives CDR1 SQVTM, CDR2 ANQGSEA. This CDR3 has 16 amino acids. V trimming: 5 bases; J trimming: 2 bases; junction bases outside the gene matches: 9.

The genes are TRBV15 and TRBJ2-7, with 7 bases lining up with TRBD2. The CDR3 sequence is 13 residues long. The germline V gene encodes CDR1 LNHNV and CDR2 YYDKDF (reference sequence). V lost 0 bases, J lost 12 bases, and 8 bases stayed unmatched. The CDR3 DNA follows: TGTGCCACCAGCAGAGATCTCCGGGGGGTGTCGTACTTC. Protein sequence: CATSRDLRGVSYF.

The chain employs TRBV10-3 and TRBJ2-2; 14 nucleotides line up with TRBD2. Germline values: CDR1 ENHRY, CDR2 SYGVKD. CDR3 size: 19 residues. V lost 6 bases and J lost 6; bases outside the gene matches: 15. CDR3: CAISPVGRTSGGSPGELFF. The DNA of the CDR3 is TGTGCCATCAGCCCAGTAGGAAGGACTAGCGGGGGGTCCCCCGGGGAGCTGTTTTTT.